This entry describes one T cell receptor (beta chain). Its antigen is as yet unknown. Bulk tumor gDNA, 450 to 650 ng per sample, served as the TCR template. Surgeons took several biopsies per primary tumor, spaced far apart, during surgery. Patients underwent curative surgery for untreated, newly diagnosed non-small cell lung cancer. Patients newly diagnosed with non-small cell lung cancer and having curative-intent surgery served as donors. This sample was included in a study of immune heterogeneity within non-small cell lung tumors. Study in general: Of the tumors, several were squamous cell, nine to ten non-squamous, and 1 not otherwise specified. Notes on the study in general: Each patient largely had their own distinct set of high-frequency T-cell receptor beta clonotypes.

Between the trimmed V and J ends, which lost 5 bases and 2 bases, there was a span of 22 bases. The germline V gene has CDR1 MDHEN and CDR2 SYDVKM. The CDR3 length is 18 residues. Amplification of the TCR beta CDR3 was achieved through multiplex PCR with 32 V and 13 J primers. TCRdb processed the multiplex PCR reads anew with MiXCR; each CDR3 protein has one entry. The data hold over 9,500 distinct CDR3 sequences, with 22% observed a single time. This chain links TRBV28 with TRBJ2-1; D may be TRBD2 (6 bases). Sequencing was carried out using lung tumor tissue. This TCR came from a man between 60 and 70 years old with non-small cell lung cancer. CDR3 DNA: TGTGCCAGCAGTATAGCTCCCGGGGGAACAGAGGCCTACAATGAGCAGTTCTTC. The encoded protein is CASSIAPGGTEAYNEQFF.